Listed here are 7 T cell receptor beta chains from one sample, sequenced in a study of T-cell reconstitution after alpha-beta-depleted transplantation in children. Preparation of the TCRbeta library involved a method that used unique molecular identifiers. TCRdb reprocessed the PCR reads via MiXCR and lists one record per CDR3 protein. The repertoire includes about 440,000 distinct CDR3 sequences, about 40% of them detected once, and under 35% sits in the top ten. Source: PBMCs, taken before TCRalphabeta/CD19-depleted stem cell transplant. These receptors were taken from a girl aged 2-10 years with aplastic anemia, due to receive a stem cell transplant.

This clonotype appeared once. CDR3 bases: TGTGCCAGCAGCTTATCGGTTGGTGCGGGAGATACGCAGTATTTT. It yields the protein CASSLSVGAGDTQYF. This chain connects TRBV7-2 to TRBJ2-3, with TRBD2 as a possible D gene (5 bases). Germline-derived CDR1 and CDR2 are SGHTA and FQGNSA. With 2 bases removed from V and 5 bases from J, the gap between germline ends came to 14 bases. This CDR3 is built from 15 residues.

This clonotype came up many times. The J gene is TRBJ1-2, the V gene TRBV6-1; 7 nucleotides match TRBD1. The CDR3 runs 15 residues. V was clipped by 5 bases and J by 4 bases; unmatched bases: 10. Looked up from germline, CDR1 is MNHNS and CDR2 is SASEGT. The DNA of the CDR3 is TGTGCCAGCAGTACGAACCCGGGACAGTCCTATGGCTACACCTTC. It translates to CASSTNPGQSYGYTF.

V gene TRBV7-9 combines with J gene TRBJ2-1; D gene unclear. Deletions cut 2 bases from V and 7 bases from J, with 18 bases between. CDR1 is SEHNR, CDR2 FQNEAQ, per germline (reference sequence). The CDR3 runs 16 residues. The CDR3 DNA reads as TGTGCCAGCAGCTTACCGCTTGGGGATGCAGGTAATGAGCAGTTCTTC. Amino acid sequence: CASSLPLGDAGNEQFF.

The chain employs TRBV7-2 and TRBJ1-1; D is possibly TRBD1 (6 bases). The V and J ends lost 1 base and 7 bases respectively, with 10 bases between them. CDR1 and CDR2 from the germline V gene are SGHTA and FQGNSA. This CDR3 spans 13 amino acids. The CDR3 bases are TGTGCCAGCAGCTTAGGGGGGGCTGGTGAAGCTTTCTTT. Translated: CASSLGGAGEAFF.

This clonotype has a handful of counts. The DNA of the CDR3 is TGTGCCAGCAGGAGGACAGCGGCCCAAGGATCTGGGGCCAACGTCCTGACTTTC. It specifies CASRRTAAQGSGANVLTF. V gene TRBV6-1 combines with J gene TRBJ2-6; a possible D gene is TRBD1 (6 bases). The CDR3 sequence is 18 residues long. V was trimmed by 6 bases and J by 1 base, leaving 19 bases between them. Germline lookup yields CDR1 MNHNS and CDR2 SASEGT.

This clonotype was counted many times. This chain uses TRBV7-2 with TRBJ2-2, with D unresolved. Germline lookup yields CDR1 SGHTA and CDR2 FQGNSA. V was pared by 2 bases and J by 6 bases, with 7 bases between. The CDR3 spans 13 residues. The CDR3 DNA follows: TGTGCCAGCAGCTTACCGTACGCCGGGGAGCTGTTTTTT. Translating gives CASSLPYAGELFF. Variable domain in full (rest from reference TRBV7-2 and TRBJ2-2): GAGVSQSPSNKVTEKGKDVELRCDPISGHTALYWYRQSLGQGLEFLIYFQGNSAPDKSGLPSDRFSAERTGGSVSTLTIQRTQQEDSAVYLCASSLPYAGELFFGEGSRLTVL.

This rearrangement joins TRBV7-2 to TRBJ1-2; D is perhaps TRBD1 (6 bases). The CDR3 totals 15 residues. CDR1 and CDR2 from the germline V gene are SGHTA and FQGNSA. V lost 5 bases and J 3 bases, leaving 16 bases between the germline ends. Here the CDR3 DNA reads TGTGCCAGCAGCCCGACTCAGGGGAGGGACTATGGCTACACCTTC. Translating gives CASSPTQGRDYGYTF. Full variable domain (rest looked up from reference TRBV7-2 and TRBJ1-2): GAGVSQSPSNKVTEKGKDVELRCDPISGHTALYWYRQSLGQGLEFLIYFQGNSAPDKSGLPSDRFSAERTGGSVSTLTIQRTQQEDSAVYLCASSPTQGRDYGYTFGSGTRLTVV.